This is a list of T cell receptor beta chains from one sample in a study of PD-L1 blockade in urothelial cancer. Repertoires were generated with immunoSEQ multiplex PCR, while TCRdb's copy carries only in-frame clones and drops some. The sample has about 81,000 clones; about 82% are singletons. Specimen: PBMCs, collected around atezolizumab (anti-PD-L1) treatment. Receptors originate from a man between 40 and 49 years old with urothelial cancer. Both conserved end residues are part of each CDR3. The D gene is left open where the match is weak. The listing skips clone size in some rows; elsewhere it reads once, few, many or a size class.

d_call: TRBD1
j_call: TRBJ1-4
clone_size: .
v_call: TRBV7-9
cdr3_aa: CASSASNNRGLNEKLFF
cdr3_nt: TGTGCCAGCAGCGCCAGTAACAACAGGGGCCTGAATGAAAAACTGTTTTTT

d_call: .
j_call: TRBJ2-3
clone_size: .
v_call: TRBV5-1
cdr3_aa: CASSLVSGVTDTQYF
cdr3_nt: TGCGCCAGCAGCTTGGTATCCGGGGTCACAGATACGCAGTATTTT

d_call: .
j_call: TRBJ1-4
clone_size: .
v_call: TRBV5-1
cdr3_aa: CASSLMTEQKLFF
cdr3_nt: TGCGCCAGCAGCTTGATGACAGAGCAAAAACTGTTTTTT

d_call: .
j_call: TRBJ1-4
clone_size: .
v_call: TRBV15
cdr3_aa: CATSRGSGKWGEKLFF
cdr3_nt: TGTGCCACCAGCAGAGGAAGCGGCAAATGGGGTGAAAAACTGTTTTTT

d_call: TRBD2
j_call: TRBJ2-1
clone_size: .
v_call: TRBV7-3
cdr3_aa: CASSLRVGTSGSRGLYNEQFF
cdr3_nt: TGTGCCAGCAGCTTAAGAGTTGGGACTAGCGGGAGTAGGGGTCTCTACAATGAGCAGTTCTTC

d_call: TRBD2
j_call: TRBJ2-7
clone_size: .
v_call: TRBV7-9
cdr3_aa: CASSRAGGYEQYF
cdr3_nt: TGTGCCAGCAGCCGAGCGGGAGGGTACGAGCAGTACTTC

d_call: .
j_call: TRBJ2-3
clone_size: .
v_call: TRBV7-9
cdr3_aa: CASSLYQGSDTQYF
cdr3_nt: TGTGCCAGCAGCTTATACCAGGGCTCGGATACGCAGTATTTT

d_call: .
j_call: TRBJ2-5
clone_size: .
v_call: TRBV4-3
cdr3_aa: CASSQDYRNGQETQYF
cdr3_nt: TGCGCCAGCAGCCAAGATTACAGAAATGGCCAAGAGACCCAGTACTTC

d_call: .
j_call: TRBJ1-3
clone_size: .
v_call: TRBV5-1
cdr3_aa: CASSREGGASGNTIYF
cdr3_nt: TGCGCCAGCAGCCGAGAAGGGGGTGCCTCTGGAAACACCATATATTTT

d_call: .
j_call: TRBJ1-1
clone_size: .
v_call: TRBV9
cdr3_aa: CASSVTGSMNTEAFF
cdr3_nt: TGTGCCAGCAGCGTTACAGGGTCCATGAACACTGAAGCTTTCTTT

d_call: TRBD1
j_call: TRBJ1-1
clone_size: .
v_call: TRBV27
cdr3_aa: CATKTGGDEAFF
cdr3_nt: TGTGCCACCAAAACAGGGGGGGATGAAGCTTTCTTT

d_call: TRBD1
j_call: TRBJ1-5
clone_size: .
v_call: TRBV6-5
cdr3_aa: CASSSRDRGNNQPQHF
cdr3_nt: TGTGCCAGCAGTTCCCGGGACAGGGGGAACAATCAGCCCCAGCATTTT

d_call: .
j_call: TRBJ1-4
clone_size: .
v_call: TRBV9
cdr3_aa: CASSVQRTGGTEKLFF
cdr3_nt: TGTGCCAGCAGCGTGCAGCGGACCGGAGGGACCGAAAAACTGTTTTTT

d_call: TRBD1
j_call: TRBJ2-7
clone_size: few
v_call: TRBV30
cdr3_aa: CAWGDSYEQYF
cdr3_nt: TGTGCCTGGGGGGACAGCTACGAGCAGTACTTC

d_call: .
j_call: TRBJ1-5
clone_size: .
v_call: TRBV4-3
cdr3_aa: CASSQEVDQPQHF
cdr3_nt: TGCGCCAGCAGCCAAGAAGTAGATCAGCCCCAGCATTTT

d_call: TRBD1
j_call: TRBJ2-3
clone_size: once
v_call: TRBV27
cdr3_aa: CASSLGSTGWSDTQYF
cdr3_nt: TGTGCCAGCAGTTTAGGGTCGACAGGGTGGTCAGATACGCAGTATTTT

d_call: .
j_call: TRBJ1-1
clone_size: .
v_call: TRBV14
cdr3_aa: CASSQEDTTEAFF
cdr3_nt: TGTGCCAGCAGCCAAGAAGACACCACTGAAGCTTTCTTT

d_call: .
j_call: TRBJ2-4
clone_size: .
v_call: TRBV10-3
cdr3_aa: CAISDSDRAGIIQYF
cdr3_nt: TGTGCCATCAGTGACTCCGACAGGGCGGGAATCATTCAGTACTTC

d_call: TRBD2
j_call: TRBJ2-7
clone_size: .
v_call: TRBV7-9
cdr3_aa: CASSSSGASYEQYF
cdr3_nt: TGTGCCAGCAGCTCTAGCGGGGCCTCCTACGAGCAGTACTTC

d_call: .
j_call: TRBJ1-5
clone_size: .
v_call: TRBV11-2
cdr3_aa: CASSLVGGNQPQHF
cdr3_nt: TGTGCCAGCAGCTTAGTGGGCGGCAATCAGCCCCAGCATTTT

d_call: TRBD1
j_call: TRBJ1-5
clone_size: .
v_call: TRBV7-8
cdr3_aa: CASSANRGNQPQHF
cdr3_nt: TGTGCCAGCAGCGCCAACAGGGGTAATCAGCCCCAGCATTTT

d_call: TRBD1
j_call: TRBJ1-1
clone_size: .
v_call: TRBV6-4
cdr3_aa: CASSDTDRGTEAFF
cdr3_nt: TGTGCCAGCAGTGACACGGACAGGGGCACTGAAGCTTTCTTT

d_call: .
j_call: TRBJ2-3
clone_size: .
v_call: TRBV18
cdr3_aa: CASRLGGGTDTQYF
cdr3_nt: TGTGCCAGCCGGTTGGGCGGGGGCACAGATACGCAGTATTTT

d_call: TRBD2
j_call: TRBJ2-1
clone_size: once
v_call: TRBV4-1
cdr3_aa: CASRMGLAGVNEQFF
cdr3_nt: TGCGCCAGCAGGATGGGACTAGCGGGAGTCAATGAGCAGTTCTTC

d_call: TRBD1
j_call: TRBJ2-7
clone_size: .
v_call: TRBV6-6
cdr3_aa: CASSPRTGNEQYF
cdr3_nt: TGTGCCAGCAGTCCACGGACAGGGAACGAGCAGTACTTC

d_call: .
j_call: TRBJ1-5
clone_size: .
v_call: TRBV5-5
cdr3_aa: CASSLVDLSQPQHF
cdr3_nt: TGTGCCAGCAGCTTGGTCGACCTTAGCCAGCCCCAGCATTTT

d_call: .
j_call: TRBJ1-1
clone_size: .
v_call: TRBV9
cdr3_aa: CASSVAGAASEAFF
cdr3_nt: TGTGCCAGCAGCGTGGCAGGGGCGGCATCTGAAGCTTTCTTT

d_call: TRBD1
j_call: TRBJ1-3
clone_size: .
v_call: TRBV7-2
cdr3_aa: CASSYGTGGIDGNTIYF
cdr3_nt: TGTGCCAGCAGCTATGGGACAGGGGGTATAGATGGAAACACCATATATTTT

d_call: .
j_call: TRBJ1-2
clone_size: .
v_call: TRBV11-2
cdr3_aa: CASSSGGGRGDGYTF
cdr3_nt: TGTGCCAGCAGCTCAGGAGGAGGCAGGGGCGATGGCTACACCTTC

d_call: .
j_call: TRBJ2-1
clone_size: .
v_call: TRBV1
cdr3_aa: CTSSQDLWELLNEQFF
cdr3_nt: TGCACCAGCAGCCAAGATCTGTGGGAGCTCTTGAATGAGCAGTTCTTC

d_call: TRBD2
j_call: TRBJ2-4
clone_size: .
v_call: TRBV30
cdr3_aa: CAWTGLAGVAAKNIQYF
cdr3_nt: TGTGCCTGGACGGGACTAGCGGGAGTTGCGGCCAAAAACATTCAGTACTTC

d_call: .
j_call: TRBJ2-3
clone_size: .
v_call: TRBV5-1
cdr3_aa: CASSPSPSGTDTQYF
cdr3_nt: TGCGCCAGCAGCCCGTCCCCCAGCGGCACAGATACGCAGTATTTT

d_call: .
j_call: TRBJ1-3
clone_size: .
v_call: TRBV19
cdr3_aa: CASKLTTAGNTIYF
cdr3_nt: TGTGCCAGTAAACTCACCACGGCTGGAAACACCATATATTTT